This is a list of T cell receptor beta chains from one sample in a study of Graves' ophthalmopathy and Graves' hyperthyroidism. TCRdb reanalysed the multiplex PCR reads using MiXCR and keeps one entry per CDR3 protein. The repertoire holds about 480,000 distinct CDR3 sequences, with over 13% as singletons. Input material: blood. Every receptor here comes from a woman between 25 and 40 years old with Graves' ophthalmopathy. Both conserved end residues are part of each CDR3. D genes are given only for firm matches. Expanded clones get a size class; other rows say once, few or many, or leave the size out.

>many|TRBV7-9|TRBJ1-1|NA
CASTPGGNTEAFF
TGTGCCAGCACCCCCGGGGGTAACACTGAAGCTTTCTTT
>NA|TRBV24-1|TRBJ2-7|TRBD1
CATSDGQGLNYEQYF
TGTGCCACCAGTGATGGACAGGGTTTGAACTACGAGCAGTACTTC
>many|TRBV9|TRBJ2-7|TRBD2
CASSTGLAGEQYF
TGTGCCAGCAGCACGGGACTAGCGGGCGAGCAGTACTTC
>NA|TRBV6-2/TRBV6-3|TRBJ1-1|NA
CASSSNRRGMNTEAFF
TGTGCCAGCAGCTCGAATAGAAGGGGCATGAACACTGAAGCTTTCTTT
>many|TRBV28|TRBJ2-2|NA
CASSLWGLANTGELFF
TGTGCCAGCAGTTTATGGGGGCTAGCGAACACCGGGGAGCTGTTTTTT
>many|TRBV2|TRBJ2-4|TRBD2
CASSESPRLAGGRVNIQYF
TGTGCCAGCAGTGAATCGCCGCGACTAGCGGGGGGGCGGGTAAACATTCAGTACTTC
>many|TRBV7-6|TRBJ2-5|NA
CASSLFSASQETQYF
TGTGCCAGCAGCTTATTTTCAGCAAGCCAAGAGACCCAGTACTTC
>NA|TRBV20-1|TRBJ2-2|NA
CSAAPRGSGTGELFF
TGCAGTGCGGCTCCTAGGGGATCGGGCACCGGGGAGCTGTTTTTT
>many|TRBV12-3/TRBV12-4|TRBJ1-1|TRBD1
CASSLGQANTEAFF
TGCGCCAGCAGCTTGGGACAGGCGAACACTGAAGCTTTCTTT
>NA|TRBV27|TRBJ1-3|TRBD1
CASSTNRGLGDTIYF
TGTGCCAGCAGTACCAACAGGGGGCTAGGGGACACCATATATTTT
>few|TRBV9|TRBJ1-2|NA
CASERAYGYTF
TGTGCCAGCGAGAGGGCCTATGGCTACACCTTC
>many|TRBV10-1|TRBJ2-7|TRBD1
CASSEDREKQYF
TGCGCCAGCAGTGAAGACAGGGAAAAGCAGTACTTC
>many|TRBV3-1|TRBJ2-5|NA
CASSQGIGDGRETQYF
TGTGCCAGCAGCCAAGGGATTGGGGATGGTCGAGAGACCCAGTACTTC
>few|TRBV5-1|TRBJ2-7|NA
CASSLGDITYEQYF
TGCGCCAGCAGCTTGGGGGACATAACCTACGAGCAGTACTTC
>many|TRBV20-1|TRBJ2-7|NA
CSARLVGEQYF
TGCAGTGCTCGACTAGTCGGCGAGCAGTACTTC
>many|TRBV9|TRBJ2-5|TRBD2
CASSVAAGLAEAGETQYF
TGTGCCAGCAGCGTAGCTGCGGGACTAGCGGAGGCGGGGGAGACCCAGTACTTC
>many|TRBV7-6|TRBJ2-5|TRBD2
CASFGGLAGWRQETQYF
TGTGCCAGCTTCGGGGGACTAGCGGGATGGAGGCAAGAGACCCAGTACTTC
>few|TRBV6-1|TRBJ1-2|NA
CASSEQVRYTF
TGTGCCAGCAGTGAACAAGTTCGCTACACCTTC
>many|TRBV12-3/TRBV12-4|TRBJ2-7|TRBD1
CASSFHSRGYEQYF
TGTGCCAGCAGTTTTCATAGCAGGGGGTACGAGCAGTACTTC
>NA|TRBV28|TRBJ2-2|TRBD1
CASSSYSGTGVLGELFF
TGTGCCAGCAGTTCCTACTCCGGGACAGGGGTTTTAGGGGAGCTGTTTTTT
>many|TRBV28|TRBJ2-7|NA
CASSLRRAEQYF
TGTGCCAGCAGTTTACGCCGGGCCGAGCAGTACTTC
>many|TRBV19|TRBJ2-2|NA
CASSMRQTGELFF
TGTGCCAGTAGTATGCGACAAACCGGGGAGCTGTTTTTT
>NA|TRBV7-2|TRBJ2-7|NA
CASSLPRLEQYF
TGTGCCAGCAGCTTACCCCGTCTCGAGCAGTACTTC
>many|TRBV5-1|TRBJ2-6|NA
CASSFDLSGANVLTF
TGCGCCAGCAGCTTCGACCTTTCTGGGGCCAACGTCCTGACTTTC